Given below is one T cell receptor (beta chain) in context. Germline V CDR1 and CDR2: SEHNR, FQNEAQ (reference sequence). The CDR3 length is 16 residues. Trimming removed 1 base from V and 3 bases from J, with 14 bases in between. Here immunoSEQ multiplex PCR was the method, and the copy in TCRdb shows in-frame clones only, minus some. The data show 150,000 to 160,000 clones, 93% seen once. These data originate in a study of control samples from healthy donors and cancer patients. The clonotype originates from a man over 45 in good health. V is TRBV7-9 and J is TRBJ2-3; no reliable D call. The specimen sequenced was blood. The CDR3 DNA reads TGTGCCAGCAGCTTAGGACTGACCGACTCGACAGATACGCAGTATTTT. Protein sequence: CASSLGLTDSTDTQYF.